The clone carrying this T cell receptor (beta chain) came up many times. Its target is unknown. CDR3 length equals 15 residues. J was trimmed by 9 bases and V by 2 bases; bases with no gene match: 5. Regions amplified from RNA transcripts were the TCR beta CDR3 regions. An initial round of RT-PCR targeting the TCR CDR3 relied on the HTBI primer set. TCRdb fed the multiplex PCR reads into MiXCR, producing one record per CDR3 protein. The repertoire includes some 250,000 distinct CDR3 sequences, roughly 15% of them detected once, and under 35% sits in the top ten. This entry belongs to a study of T cells in Graves' hyperthyroidism and ophthalmopathy. Study-wide results and caveats: Most thyroid-expanded clonotypes above 0.001 were also found in blood.

The chain carries TRBV12-3 or TRBV12-4 and TRBJ2-1; 12 bases match TRBD2. This TCR derives from a woman aged 45-65 years with Graves' hyperthyroidism that later progressed to Graves' ophthalmopathy. The sequenced sample consisted of blood. CDR3 sequence: CASSLLAGGEGEQFF. CDR3 DNA sequence: TGTGCCAGCAGTTTACTAGCGGGAGGGGAGGGTGAGCAGTTCTTC.